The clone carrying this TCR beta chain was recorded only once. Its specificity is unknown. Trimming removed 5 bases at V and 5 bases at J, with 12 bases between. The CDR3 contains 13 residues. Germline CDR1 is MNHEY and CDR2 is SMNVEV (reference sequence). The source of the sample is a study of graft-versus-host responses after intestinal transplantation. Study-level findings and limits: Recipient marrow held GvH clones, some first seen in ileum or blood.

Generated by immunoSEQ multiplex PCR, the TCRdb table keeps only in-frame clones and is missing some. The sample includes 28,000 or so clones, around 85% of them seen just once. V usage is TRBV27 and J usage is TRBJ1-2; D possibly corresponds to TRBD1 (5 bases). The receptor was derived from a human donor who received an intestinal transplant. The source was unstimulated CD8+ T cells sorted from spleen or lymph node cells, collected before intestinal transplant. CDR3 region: CASSGIQGYGYTF. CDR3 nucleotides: TGTGCCAGCAGTGGTATTCAGGGATATGGCTACACCTTC.